The 12 T cell receptor beta chains given below trace back to one sample, sequenced in a study of blood T cell repertoires in COVID-19 (TCRdb year 2020). To prepare the library, the immunoSEQ multiplex PCR assay was applied. Drawn from immuneACCESS, this table holds only the in-frame rearrangements with V and J called that TCRdb kept. Clones are partly lost; checked studies trace under half to an unresolved V gene and leave the rest unexplained. Present in this sample are under 350,000 clones, about 89% of which were seen just once. The ten largest clones add up to roughly 4.8% of the sample. The sequenced sample consisted of peripheral blood. Every receptor here comes from a man aged 35 to 55 with acute or convalescent COVID-19.

The chain combines TRBV29-1 with TRBJ1-2; D unclear. CDR1 is SQVTM, CDR2 ANQGSEA, per germline. Trimming took off 1 base at V and 8 bases at J, with 11 bases between the two ends. The CDR3 consists of 12 residues. CDR3: CSVEGGAGGYTF. For the CDR3, the DNA is TGCAGCGTTGAAGGAGGAGCGGGCGGCTACACCTTC.

The rearrangement joins TRBV5-8 to TRBJ1-5; 9 nucleotides line up with TRBD1. After removal of 1 base from V and 6 bases from J, the junction contained 14 bases not matched to a gene. This CDR3 has 18 residues. In germline, CDR1 is SGHTS, CDR2 YDEGEE. The CDR3 region has the DNA TGTGCCAGCAGCTTGATAGGCCGGACAGGGGTAATCCGTCAGCCCCAGCATTTT. This sequence encodes CASSLIGRTGVIRQPQHF. Using reference TRBV5-8 and TRBJ1-5 for the parts outside the CDR3, the full variable domain is EAGVTQSPTHLIKTRGQQATLRCSPISGHTSVYWYQQALGLGLQFLLWYDEGEERNRGNFPPRFSGRQFPNYSSELNVNALELEDSALYLCASSLIGRTGVIRQPQHFGDGTRLSIL.

The J gene is TRBJ2-5, the V gene TRBV6-5; 8 bases agree with TRBD2. J lost 7 bases, V lost 0 bases, and 7 bases had no gene match. Germline V gene lookup returns CDR1 MNHEY and CDR2 SVGAGI. This CDR3 is 15 amino acids long. The CDR3 region is CASSYSGLGEGTQYF. CDR3 bases: TGTGCCAGCAGTTACTCGGGACTAGGGGAGGGGACCCAGTACTTC.

The chain combines TRBV3-1 (or the pseudogene TRBV3-2) with TRBJ1-5, with a tentative D call TRBD1 (5 bases). V lost 4 bases to trimming and J lost 8 bases, with 9 bases between them. The CDR3 spans 12 residues. Germline V CDR1 and CDR2: LGHDT, YNNKEL (reference sequence). CDR3 sequence: CASSLRGEPQHF. The CDR3 DNA reads as TGTGCCAGCAGCCTAAGGGGTGAGCCCCAGCATTTT.

The chain has TRBV6-6 and TRBJ2-1; tentative D call: TRBD2 (5 bases). CDR1 and CDR2 from the germline V gene are MNHNY and SVGAGI (reference sequence). The CDR3 totals 12 residues. The V and J ends lost 2 bases and 7 bases respectively, with 6 bases between them. CDR3 sequence: CASSYPGNEQFF. DNA for the CDR3: TGTGCCAGCAGTTACCCGGGGAATGAGCAGTTCTTC.

The J gene is TRBJ1-3, the V gene TRBV5-1; D gene ambiguous. The CDR3 sequence is 14 residues long. The germline gives CDR1 SGHRS, CDR2 YFSETQ. Trimming pared 5 bases from V and 0 bases from J, leaving 9 bases between. Here the CDR3 reads CASSPRFSGNTIYF. Here the CDR3 DNA reads TGCGCCAGCAGTCCCAGGTTCTCTGGAAACACCATATATTTT.

This chain links TRBV12-5 with TRBJ1-5, with D possibly TRBD1 on 5 matching bases. V gave up 2 bases and J gave up 11 bases, with 19 bases separating them. This CDR3 is 15 amino acids long. Germline V gives CDR1 LGHNT, CDR2 FRNRAP. The CDR3 DNA reads as TGTGCTAGTGGTTTGCCGGGGACTACTGGGCCGGCCCAGCATTTT. Residues: CASGLPGTTGPAQHF.

The chain joins TRBV19 to TRBJ1-1; 7 bases match TRBD1. Trimming at V came to 4 bases and at J to 6 bases, leaving 8 bases not matched to a gene. CDR1 and CDR2 (germline): LNHDA, SQIVND (reference sequence). CDR3 size: 14 residues. The CDR3 nucleotides are TGTGCCAGTAGTACCGGACAGGATTTCGCTGAAGCTTTCTTT. This translates into CASSTGQDFAEAFF.

The chain couples TRBV5-1 to TRBJ2-7; perhaps TRBD2 as D (5 bases). The germline V and J ends were trimmed by 5 bases and 1 base, with 10 bases remaining between them. Germline V gene data show CDR1 as SGHRS and CDR2 as YFSETQ. The CDR3 runs 13 residues. The DNA of the CDR3 is TGCGCCAGCAGTCGAGGACTGTCCTACGAGCAGTACTTC. This sequence encodes CASSRGLSYEQYF.

With respect to this clone: Other nucleotide sequences from this sample produce the same CDR3. V and J are TRBV25-1 and TRBJ1-1; perhaps TRBD1 as D (6 bases). Germline assignment: CDR1 MGHDK and CDR2 SYGVNS. The CDR3 is made up of 12 amino acids. V lost 7 bases and J lost 1, with 7 bases in between. CDR3 region: CASTRGNTEAFF. The CDR3 DNA reads as TGTGCCAGCACCAGGGGGAACACTGAAGCTTTCTTT. The variable domain in full, with the rest retrieved from reference TRBV25-1 and TRBJ1-1, is EADIYQTPRYLVIGTGKKITLECSQTMGHDKMYWYQQDPGMELHLIHYSYGVNSTEKGDLSSESTVSRIRTEHFPLTLESARPSHTSQYLCASTRGNTEAFFGQGTRLTVV.

The gene calls are TRBV5-1 and TRBJ2-3; tentatively, D is TRBD1 (6 bases). Per the germline V gene, CDR1 is SGHRS and CDR2 is YFSETQ. V gave up 4 bases and J gave up 0 bases, with 9 bases separating them. The CDR3 covers 14 residues. The CDR3 nucleotides read TGCGCCAGCAGCAGGGACACCAGCACAGATACGCAGTATTTT. Amino acid sequence: CASSRDTSTDTQYF.

The sample holds one count of this clone. The chain carries TRBV21-1 and TRBJ2-3; the tabulated D call, TRBD1, remains unverified against the DNA. TRBV21-1 is a pseudogene segment. CDR3 length: 18 amino acids. DNA for the CDR3: TGTGCCAGCAGCCCTTGCCCCCCCCATACCAGGCCCACAGATACGCAGTATTTT. Its translation is CASSPCPPHTRPTDTQYF.